This is a list of T cell receptor beta chains from one sample in a study of blood T cells in healthy people across ages. A single record per CDR3 protein comes from TCRdb applying MiXCR to the 5' RACE reads. The table includes about 630,000 distinct CDR3 sequences, around 20% detected once. The sequencing input was blood. The receptors stem from a man in his sixties or seventies in good health. CDR3s include the opening cysteine and the closing phenylalanine or tryptophan. Each record gives: D gene, clone size, V gene, J gene, CDR3 DNA, CDR3 protein. A D gene is named only where the DNA matches it firmly. Clone sizes are given selectively: once, few, many, or a class where the clone is expanded.

D gene: -
clone size: -
V gene: TRBV29-1
J gene: TRBJ1-1
CDR3 DNA: TGCAGCGTTGCACAGCCGAACACTGAAGCTTTCTTT
CDR3 protein: CSVAQPNTEAFF

D gene: TRBD1
clone size: few
V gene: TRBV5-1
J gene: TRBJ2-7
CDR3 DNA: TGCGCCAGCAGCCCCAAACAGGGGCCGGGCTACGAGCAGTACTTC
CDR3 protein: CASSPKQGPGYEQYF

D gene: TRBD2
clone size: -
V gene: TRBV5-5
J gene: TRBJ2-2
CDR3 DNA: TGTGCCAGCAGCCAGAATGTAGCGGGAAGGAACGGGGAGCTGTTTTTT
CDR3 protein: CASSQNVAGRNGELFF

D gene: -
clone size: -
V gene: TRBV27
J gene: TRBJ1-6
CDR3 DNA: TGTGCCAGCAGTTCATCTACAGGGCGGAATTCACCCCTCCACTTT
CDR3 protein: CASSSSTGRNSPLHF

D gene: TRBD1
clone size: -
V gene: TRBV20-1
J gene: TRBJ1-6
CDR3 DNA: TGCAGTGCTAAGGGGGTAGACAGGGCCTCACCCCTCCACTTT
CDR3 protein: CSAKGVDRASPLHF

D gene: TRBD1
clone size: few
V gene: TRBV20-1
J gene: TRBJ1-3
CDR3 DNA: TGCAGTGCTATGACAGGGGGCATCGGAAACACCATATATTTT
CDR3 protein: CSAMTGGIGNTIYF

D gene: -
clone size: -
V gene: TRBV9
J gene: TRBJ1-5
CDR3 DNA: TGTGCCAGCAGCGCAGACCAATTCCGGAATCAGCCCCAGCATTTT
CDR3 protein: CASSADQFRNQPQHF

D gene: -
clone size: -
V gene: TRBV7-9
J gene: TRBJ2-5
CDR3 DNA: TGTGCCGGCATGGATGGACTGTCCCCTGAGACCCAGTACTTC
CDR3 protein: CAGMDGLSPETQYF

D gene: TRBD1
clone size: -
V gene: TRBV20-1
J gene: TRBJ2-7
CDR3 DNA: TGCAGTGCTAGAGTAAGAGCAGGGACAGGGTTCTACGAGCAGTACTTC
CDR3 protein: CSARVRAGTGFYEQYF

D gene: TRBD2
clone size: few
V gene: TRBV28
J gene: TRBJ2-3
CDR3 DNA: TGTGCCAGCACTCCCGGGGGGGCAGATACGCAGTATTTT
CDR3 protein: CASTPGGADTQYF

D gene: -
clone size: -
V gene: TRBV5-6
J gene: TRBJ1-3
CDR3 DNA: TGTGCCAGCAGCTTGGGCTGGAGCTCTGGAAACACCATATATTTT
CDR3 protein: CASSLGWSSGNTIYF

D gene: TRBD1
clone size: few
V gene: TRBV20-1
J gene: TRBJ2-5
CDR3 DNA: TGCAGTGCTAGAGAAGTGAGGGACAGGGGGAGGGAGACCCAGTACTTC
CDR3 protein: CSAREVRDRGRETQYF

D gene: -
clone size: many
V gene: TRBV4-3
J gene: TRBJ2-5
CDR3 DNA: TGCGCCAGCAGCCACGCCGTGGGGTCAGAGACCCAGTACTTC
CDR3 protein: CASSHAVGSETQYF

D gene: TRBD2
clone size: few
V gene: TRBV12-3/TRBV12-4
J gene: TRBJ2-3
CDR3 DNA: TGTGCCAGCAGTCTGGTGGCGGGAGACACAGATACGCAGTATTTT
CDR3 protein: CASSLVAGDTDTQYF

D gene: -
clone size: many
V gene: TRBV5-5
J gene: TRBJ2-4
CDR3 DNA: TGTGCCAGCAGTCCGGGGGCATCTACCAAAAACATTCAGTACTTC
CDR3 protein: CASSPGASTKNIQYF

D gene: -
clone size: few
V gene: TRBV3-1
J gene: TRBJ2-5
CDR3 DNA: TGTGCCAGCAGCCAAGACGAGGTCCGCCAGTACTTC
CDR3 protein: CASSQDEVRQYF

D gene: -
clone size: few
V gene: TRBV14
J gene: TRBJ1-5
CDR3 DNA: TGTGCCAGCAGCCTTTTCAGTGGAAATCGGCCCCAGCATTTT
CDR3 protein: CASSLFSGNRPQHF

D gene: TRBD2
clone size: -
V gene: TRBV7-9
J gene: TRBJ2-1
CDR3 DNA: TGTGCCAGCAGCTCCCAATTAGAAAGACTAGCGGGATCGGTTGAGCAGTTCTTC
CDR3 protein: CASSSQLERLAGSVEQFF

D gene: -
clone size: many
V gene: TRBV7-6
J gene: TRBJ2-1
CDR3 DNA: TGTGCCAGCAGCTTAGGACGGGGAAACAATGAGCAGTTCTTC
CDR3 protein: CASSLGRGNNEQFF

D gene: TRBD1
clone size: -
V gene: TRBV7-2
J gene: TRBJ2-5
CDR3 DNA: TGTGCCAGCAGACCTCTTAGGGGGCATGAGACCCAGTACTTC
CDR3 protein: CASRPLRGHETQYF

D gene: TRBD2
clone size: few
V gene: TRBV20-1
J gene: TRBJ2-2
CDR3 DNA: TGCAGTGCTAGAGCAGGGACTAGCGGGAGCTCGAACACCGGGGAGCTGTTTTTT
CDR3 protein: CSARAGTSGSSNTGELFF

D gene: -
clone size: -
V gene: TRBV4-3
J gene: TRBJ2-7
CDR3 DNA: TGCGCCAGCAGCCAAGCCAGAGGGGCCTACGAGCAGTACTTC
CDR3 protein: CASSQARGAYEQYF

D gene: TRBD2
clone size: -
V gene: TRBV5-1
J gene: TRBJ2-2
CDR3 DNA: TGCGCCAGCAGCTTGAGCGCGGGAGTCACCGGGGAGCTGTTTTTT
CDR3 protein: CASSLSAGVTGELFF

D gene: TRBD2
clone size: few
V gene: TRBV2
J gene: TRBJ2-5
CDR3 DNA: TGTGCCAGCATGCGAGCGGGGGAAGAGGTAGAGACCCAGTACTTC
CDR3 protein: CASMRAGEEVETQYF

D gene: TRBD2
clone size: few
V gene: TRBV5-6
J gene: TRBJ2-1
CDR3 DNA: TGTGCCAGCAGCTTGTCCCTACTAGCGGGATACAATGAGCAGTTCTTC
CDR3 protein: CASSLSLLAGYNEQFF

D gene: TRBD2
clone size: -
V gene: TRBV7-9
J gene: TRBJ2-1
CDR3 DNA: TGTGCCGCCGGAGGTGCGGGGGCCTACAATGAGCAGTTCTTC
CDR3 protein: CAAGGAGAYNEQFF

D gene: -
clone size: -
V gene: TRBV29-1
J gene: TRBJ1-2
CDR3 DNA: TGCAGCGTCCTTCGGTCTGATGGCTACACCTTC
CDR3 protein: CSVLRSDGYTF

D gene: TRBD2
clone size: -
V gene: TRBV12-3/TRBV12-4
J gene: TRBJ2-7
CDR3 DNA: TGTGCCAGCAGTCCCGGGTGGGTAGCGGGCTCCTACGAGCAGTACTTC
CDR3 protein: CASSPGWVAGSYEQYF

D gene: -
clone size: many
V gene: TRBV28
J gene: TRBJ2-1
CDR3 DNA: TGTGCCAGCAGTTCTTTGGGGCAAACCTACAATGAGCAGTTCTTC
CDR3 protein: CASSSLGQTYNEQFF

D gene: -
clone size: -
V gene: TRBV25-1
J gene: TRBJ2-7
CDR3 DNA: TGTGCCAGCAGTGAAGGGGGTGGGAACTACGAGCAGTACTTC
CDR3 protein: CASSEGGGNYEQYF

D gene: -
clone size: -
V gene: TRBV5-1
J gene: TRBJ2-7
CDR3 DNA: TGCGCCAGCAGCTTGGTTCCATTCTACGAGCAGTACTTC
CDR3 protein: CASSLVPFYEQYF

D gene: -
clone size: -
V gene: TRBV18
J gene: TRBJ2-5
CDR3 DNA: TGTGCCAGCTCACCTGCAACAGGGCTCCAAGAGACCCAGCACTTC
CDR3 protein: CASSPATGLQETQHF

D gene: -
clone size: many
V gene: TRBV4-1
J gene: TRBJ2-2
CDR3 DNA: TGCGCCAGCAGCCAGAACCGGCAGCGAGGGGCGGGGGAGCTGTTTTTT
CDR3 protein: CASSQNRQRGAGELFF

D gene: TRBD1
clone size: -
V gene: TRBV20-1
J gene: TRBJ1-6
CDR3 DNA: TGCAGTGCTAGAGGACAGGGTTTATCACCCCTCCACTTT
CDR3 protein: CSARGQGLSPLHF

D gene: TRBD1
clone size: -
V gene: TRBV5-1
J gene: TRBJ1-1
CDR3 DNA: TGCGCCAGCAGCTTGGAAGGACAGGGCCAGAACACTGAAGCTTTCTTT
CDR3 protein: CASSLEGQGQNTEAFF

D gene: -
clone size: few
V gene: TRBV20-1
J gene: TRBJ1-4
CDR3 DNA: TGCAGTGCTAGAATACACAATGGGGAAAAACTGTTTTTT
CDR3 protein: CSARIHNGEKLFF

D gene: -
clone size: -
V gene: TRBV20-1
J gene: TRBJ2-1
CDR3 DNA: TGCAGTGCTAGAGCCCCACGGGACAAATCATACAATGAGCAGTTCTTC
CDR3 protein: CSARAPRDKSYNEQFF

D gene: -
clone size: few
V gene: TRBV20-1
J gene: TRBJ2-7
CDR3 DNA: TGCAGTGCTAGAGATCGATATCGGACCGATAGTAGCGAGCAGTACTTC
CDR3 protein: CSARDRYRTDSSEQYF

D gene: -
clone size: few
V gene: TRBV18
J gene: TRBJ2-5
CDR3 DNA: TGTGCCAGCTCACCATCGAGTCCGCAAGAGACCCAGTACTTC
CDR3 protein: CASSPSSPQETQYF

D gene: TRBD2
clone size: -
V gene: TRBV5-1
J gene: TRBJ2-1
CDR3 DNA: TGCACCAGCAGCAGACGGACTAGCGGGAGCTGGGAGAAGAATGAGCAGTTCTTC
CDR3 protein: CTSSRRTSGSWEKNEQFF

D gene: -
clone size: once
V gene: TRBV7-2
J gene: TRBJ2-7
CDR3 DNA: TGTGCCAGCAGCTCCCGGGACGCCGCGTTGCAGTACTTC
CDR3 protein: CASSSRDAALQYF

D gene: TRBD1
clone size: few
V gene: TRBV28
J gene: TRBJ1-5
CDR3 DNA: TGTGCCAGCAGTTCCCAGGGGGGGGGAGGCAATCAGCCCCAGCATTTT
CDR3 protein: CASSSQGGGGNQPQHF

D gene: -
clone size: -
V gene: TRBV4-1
J gene: TRBJ2-5
CDR3 DNA: TGCGCCAGCAGCCTCGCGTGGACAGAAGAGACCCAGTACTTC
CDR3 protein: CASSLAWTEETQYF

D gene: -
clone size: few
V gene: TRBV6-2/TRBV6-3
J gene: TRBJ2-7
CDR3 DNA: TGTGCCAGCAGTTACTCCCCCAGGGTGGGGGAGCTATCCTACGAGCAGTACTTC
CDR3 protein: CASSYSPRVGELSYEQYF